This T cell receptor (beta chain) comes out of a study of blood T cell repertoires in COVID-19. Study context: From the United States, Italy and Spain came samples of acute and convalescent COVID-19. T cells, B-cell-depleted T cells, or PBMCs supplied cDNA or gDNA.

Authors' processing steps: Amplification from reference gene primers served as the basis for estimated nucleated cell counts. TCRdb's table, derived via immunoSEQ multiplex PCR, lists solely in-frame clones and lacks some. V, J and clone size were drawn from that table, and D and trimming were deduced from the DNA. The data contain about 340,000 clones, 86% of them seen just once; the ten biggest clones take up around 4.2%. This clone was detected once. The TCR was taken from a woman aged 40 to 50 with acute COVID-19. Material: PBMCs or T cells enriched from blood (not recorded which).

As DNA, the CDR3 is TGTGCCAGCAGTCGCAATGAGTTGATATATTTT. It translates to CASSRNELIYF. The chain links TRBV6-5 to TRBJ1-3; D uncertain. The length of the CDR3 is 11 residues. The V gene lost 5 bases and the J gene lost 13 bases, with 12 bases spanning the gap. Germline CDR1 MNHEY, CDR2 SVGAGI.